The 21 T cell receptor beta chains below come from one sample, sequenced in a study of T cell changes during pregnancy in multiple sclerosis. Clones were sequenced by immunoSEQ multiplex PCR, and TCRdb holds only the in-frame ones, with some missing. This table holds around 70,000 clones, roughly 94% found once. This specimen consisted of peripheral blood, obtained in the third trimester of pregnancy. The receptors were sampled from a female donor with multiple sclerosis, enrolled in a pregnancy study.

This rearrangement joins TRBV12-5 to TRBJ2-1; weak D call: TRBD1 (6 bases). CDR1 and CDR2 (germline): LGHNT, FRNRAP. The CDR3 is 14 residues long. Trimming took off 6 bases at V and 8 bases at J, with 17 bases between the two ends. CDR3 protein: CASGQVGAGDEQFF. The CDR3 DNA follows: TGTGCTAGTGGCCAAGTTGGAGCAGGGGATGAGCAGTTCTTC.

The V call is TRBV7-6, the J call TRBJ2-7; 11 bases match TRBD2. The CDR3 is made up of 15 amino acids. The V gene end was trimmed by 3 bases and the J gene end by 3 bases; junction bases not matched to a gene: 4. Per the germline V gene, CDR1 is SGHVS and CDR2 is FNYEAQ. This CDR3 is CASSLDLAGGYEQYF. CDR3 coding DNA: TGTGCCAGCAGCTTGGATCTAGCGGGGGGCTACGAGCAGTACTTC.

Only one count was recorded for this clone. This chain uses TRBV19 with TRBJ2-5, with 7 positions matching TRBD2. With V trimmed by 7 bases and J by 1 base, 9 bases remained unmatched. Germline CDR1 reads LNHDA; CDR2 reads SQIVND (reference sequence). This CDR3 has 15 amino acids. Here the CDR3 reads CASTRAGTTQETQYF. The CDR3 nucleotides read TGTGCCAGTACCCGTGCCGGGACTACCCAAGAGACCCAGTACTTC.

The chain links TRBV9 to TRBJ2-7; 7 bases match TRBD1. This CDR3 has 13 amino acids. The J segment lost 6 bases and the V segment lost 4 bases, leaving 7 bases of the junction unmatched. Germline CDR1 and CDR2: SGDLS and YYNGEE. The CDR3 DNA is TGTGCCAGCAGCAACAAGACAGGGCGCGAGCAGTACTTC. Translating gives CASSNKTGREQYF.

This chain connects TRBV7-2 to TRBJ1-1; 8 positions match TRBD1. Germline lookup yields CDR1 SGHTA and CDR2 FQGNSA. The CDR3 loop spans 16 amino acids. The V gene end was trimmed by 1 base and the J gene end by 4 bases; junction bases not matched to a gene: 8. The CDR3 protein is CASSLETGVRFTEAFF. The CDR3 region has the DNA TGTGCCAGCAGCTTAGAGACAGGGGTTAGGTTCACTGAAGCTTTCTTT.

The chain couples TRBV2 to TRBJ2-7, with 7 bases lining up with TRBD1. The CDR3 length is 14 residues. With 1 base clipped from V and 6 bases from J, the junction kept 6 bases outside the gene matches. CDR1 and CDR2 (germline): SNHLY, FYNNEI. The CDR3 sequence: CASSEGQGRGEQYF. In DNA, the CDR3 is TGTGCCAGCAGTGAAGGACAGGGAAGGGGCGAGCAGTACTTC.

V is TRBV18 and J is TRBJ2-7, with a possible D match to TRBD1 (6 bases). The CDR3 extends over 17 amino acids. The germline gives CDR1 KGHSH, CDR2 LQKENI. Trimming shortened V by 5 bases and J by 7 bases, and 27 bases separated the two germline ends. The CDR3 region has the DNA TGTGCCAGCTCATCTCCAACCCCCCAGGGCCTGAGGGGGGAGCAGTACTTC. It specifies CASSSPTPQGLRGEQYF.

This chain uses TRBV4-1 with TRBJ2-1; 10 bases fit TRBD2. Germline values: CDR1 MGHRA, CDR2 YSYEKL. The CDR3 extends over 15 amino acids. The ends lost 4 bases at V and 9 bases at J; junction bases unmatched: 9. As DNA, the CDR3 is TGCGCCAGCAGCCCCAGACAGCGGGGGGGCCTTGAGCAGTTCTTC. Residues: CASSPRQRGGLEQFF.

The genes are TRBV19 and TRBJ1-5, with TRBD1 identical over 8 bases. Per germline, CDR1 LNHDA and CDR2 SQIVND (reference sequence). The CDR3 runs to 16 residues. After removal of 6 bases from V and 6 bases from J, the junction contained 13 bases not matched to a gene. CDR3 loop: CASSRHTDRDFQPQHF. The CDR3 DNA reads as TGTGCCAGTAGCCGGCACACGGACAGGGATTTTCAGCCCCAGCATTTT. Using reference TRBV19 and TRBJ1-5 for the parts outside the CDR3, the full variable domain is DGGITQSPKYLFRKEGQNVTLSCEQNLNHDAMYWYRQDPGQGLRLIYYSQIVNDFQKGDIAEGYSVSREKKESFPLTVTSAQKNPTAFYLCASSRHTDRDFQPQHFGDGTRLSIL.

This chain links TRBV6-6 with TRBJ2-2; maybe TRBD1 (6 bases). Deletions cut 2 bases from V and 5 bases from J, with 12 bases between. The CDR3 is made up of 15 amino acids. CDR1 is MNHNY and CDR2 is SVGAGI in the germline V gene (reference sequence). The CDR3 here is CASSYQTGGTGELFF. In DNA form, the CDR3 reads TGTGCCAGCAGTTACCAGACAGGCGGGACCGGGGAGCTGTTTTTT.

The CDR3 region is CASSVEGSEWYEQYF. The CDR3 region has the DNA TGTGCCAGCAGCGTCGAGGGCAGCGAGTGGTACGAGCAGTACTTC. This sequence joins TRBV9 and TRBJ2-7, with D possibly matching TRBD2 (5 bases). Trimming took off 2 bases at V and 4 bases at J, with 16 bases between the two ends. The CDR3 has 15 residues. Germline loops: CDR1 SGDLS, CDR2 YYNGEE.

The rearrangement joins TRBV19 to TRBJ2-1, with 10 bases identical to TRBD2. The J segment lost 6 bases and the V segment lost 5 bases, leaving 13 bases of the junction unmatched. Germline V gives CDR1 LNHDA, CDR2 SQIVND (reference sequence). CDR3 length: 17 amino acids. In DNA form, the CDR3 reads TGTGCCAGTAGTCTACCGGGACTAGCGTCATACCTCAATGAGCAGTTCTTC. Translated: CASSLPGLASYLNEQFF.

The V and J genes are TRBV7-3 and TRBJ1-1; D is possibly TRBD1 (6 bases). V shed 5 bases and J shed 4 bases, with 17 bases lying between them. The CDR3 is 15 amino acids. The germline gives CDR1 SGHTA, CDR2 FQGTGA. The CDR3 reads CASSDLQGVGTEAFF. The CDR3 DNA sequence: TGTGCCAGCAGCGATTTACAGGGTGTAGGCACTGAAGCTTTCTTT.

The V gene is TRBV6-6, the J gene TRBJ1-1; D is ambiguous. V dropped 6 bases and J dropped 4 bases, with 12 bases sitting between them. From germline, CDR1 is MNHNY and CDR2 SVGAGI (reference sequence). The CDR3 runs to 13 residues. DNA of the CDR3: TGTGCCAGCAGCTTGGGCCAGGCCACTGAAGCTTTCTTT. Its translation is CASSLGQATEAFF.

The chain carries TRBV4-1 and TRBJ1-2; 12 nucleotides align to TRBD1. The CDR3 is 15 amino acids. The V segment lost 1 base and the J segment 6 bases; nucleotides outside the gene matches: 3. From germline, CDR1 is MGHRA and CDR2 YSYEKL. CDR3 loop: CASSQARDRGHGYTF. Written as DNA, the CDR3 is TGCGCCAGCAGCCAAGCCCGGGACAGGGGGCATGGCTACACCTTC.

This chain connects TRBV7-2 to TRBJ2-6; D gene uncertain. CDR1 is SGHTA, CDR2 FQGNSA, per germline. CDR3 size: 15 residues. V lost 5 bases to trimming and J lost 0 bases, with 8 bases between them. CDR3 in DNA: TGTGCCAGCAGCCCGGAGAGCTCTGGGGCCAACGTCCTGACTTTC. It codes for CASSPESSGANVLTF.

The chain is built from TRBV11-1 and TRBJ1-2, with 10 bases that match TRBD1. There are 16 residues in the CDR3. Germline assignment: CDR1 SGHAT and CDR2 FQDESV (reference sequence). With 5 bases clipped from V and 6 bases from J, the junction kept 12 bases outside the gene matches. The CDR3 here is CASSARRDRGTDGYTF. CDR3 in DNA: TGTGCCAGCAGCGCCCGGAGGGACAGGGGAACAGATGGCTACACCTTC.

The rearrangement uses TRBV7-8 and TRBJ1-2; no firm D call. The CDR3 has 12 residues. V was cut by 5 bases and J by 4 bases, with 8 bases left in between. The germline V gene has CDR1 SGHVS and CDR2 FQNEAQ. The CDR3 DNA is TGTGCCAGCAGCCCCGAGGGCTATGGCTACACCTTC. This sequence encodes CASSPEGYGYTF. The full variable domain, in which reference TRBV7-8 and TRBJ1-2 provide the parts outside the CDR3, is GAGVSQSPRYKVAKRGQDVALRCDPISGHVSLFWYQQALGQGPEFLTYFQNEAQLDKSGLPSDRFFAERPEGSVSTLKIQRTQQEDSAVYLCASSPEGYGYTFGSGTRLTVV.

This sequence joins TRBV20-1 and TRBJ1-4; D may be TRBD1 (6 bases). Germline V gene data show CDR1 as DFQATT and CDR2 as SNEGSKA (reference sequence). The CDR3 is 11 amino acids. Trimming took 3 bases from V and 11 from J, leaving 10 bases between them. The CDR3 is CSARTGGKLFF. The CDR3 DNA reads as TGCAGTGCTAGGACAGGTGGTAAACTGTTTTTT.

The chain carries TRBV6-1 and TRBJ1-1; 9 bases agree with TRBD1. This CDR3 is 12 amino acids long. Germline CDR1 and CDR2: MNHNS and SASEGT. V was pared by 7 bases and J by 4 bases, with 1 base of the junction left unmatched. CDR3 sequence reads: CASNRGLTEAFF. As DNA, the CDR3 is TGTGCCAGCAACAGGGGGCTCACTGAAGCTTTCTTT.

This clone appeared a single time. The V call is TRBV6-4, the J call TRBJ2-2; D remains ambiguous. Germline CDR1 and CDR2: MRHNA and SNTAGT. Trimming took 8 bases from V and 3 from J, leaving 13 bases between them. CDR3 length: 14 residues. The CDR3 DNA sequence: TGTGCCAGCGGCCCTGGGCTCGACACCGGGGAGCTGTTTTTT. Its protein is CASGPGLDTGELFF.